This entry describes one TCR beta chain. Its antigen is currently unknown. cDNA synthesis used the whole RNA isolate, giving expressed TCRB sequences. TCRdb keeps only in-frame clones here, not all; method: immunoSEQ multiplex PCR. Altogether tens of thousands of clones are present, just under 45% being singletons, with the ten largest covering roughly 0.13%. Cell sorting via CD45RO/CCR7/CD25/CD127/CD95/CD27 was performed to obtain CD4+ naive, central memory, regulatory and stem cell-like memory cells. The record originates from a study of beta chain features in type 1 diabetes. Study overall: There were 95 million to 110 million sorted cells examined across all samples.

Study-wide findings and caveats: Within each of all four CD4+ subsets, Type 1 diabetes patients had TCRB CDR3s that were moderately but significantly shorter.

This CDR3 spans 14 amino acids. Looked up from germline, CDR1 is SGHRS and CDR2 is YFSETQ. The J segment lost 2 bases and the V segment lost 4 bases, leaving 5 bases of the junction unmatched. This sequence originates from a man in his thirties or forties with type 1 diabetes. The chain uses TRBV5-1 and TRBJ2-7; 8 bases fit TRBD1. The source material was stem cell memory CD4+ T cells from blood. DNA for the CDR3: TGCGCCAGCAGCCCGGGACAGGTAACCTACGAGCAGTACTTC. Encoded protein: CASSPGQVTYEQYF.